The entry below gives a single T cell receptor (beta chain) sequence along with its context. The protocol was immunoSEQ multiplex PCR, while the TCRdb copy is restricted to in-frame clones and leaves out a portion. The table has roughly 710,000 clones, approximately 83% seen once. The data originate from a study of shared T cell receptors in the human thymus. CDR3 length equals 18 residues. V was cut by 2 bases and J by 3 bases, with 23 bases left in between. CDR1 KGHSH and CDR2 LQKENI come from the germline V gene. These data are also associated with another study on human thymus T cells. From that second work: Healthy Finnish infants undergoing corrective surgery for congenital heart defects provided the donor material. Thymic resections from corrective heart surgery supplied the tissue. V and J gene usage appeared biased in thymic and blood repertoires.

The chain combines TRBV18 with TRBJ2-7; D may be TRBD2 (6 bases). The sequencing input was thymocytes. This clonotype was sampled from a girl under three years old with a congenital heart defect. CDR3 loop: CASSPVKPGTRYSYEQYF. As DNA, the CDR3 is TGTGCCAGCTCACCAGTTAAACCCGGGACTCGTTATAGCTACGAGCAGTACTTC.